This T cell receptor (beta chain) came from a study of radiation and T cells in renal cell carcinoma. The sample's time point: blood 2 weeks post-SBRT. Indicated treatment: 15 Gy SBRT to primary tumor, nephrectomy 4 weeks later. Radiation-treated patients gave blood at baseline, week 2 and week 4. Here immunoSEQ multiplex PCR was the method, and the copy in TCRdb shows in-frame clones only, minus some. The sample comprises about 120,000 clones, 81% of which are singletons, and 5.8% rests with the top ten. The CDR3 length is 15 residues. Per germline, CDR1 SGHAT and CDR2 FQDESV (reference sequence). J lost 2 bases, V lost 0 bases, and 0 bases had no gene match.

The source is a middle-aged man with renal cell carcinoma. Sample: blood, taken from a patient whose treatment included radiotherapy and nephrectomy. The chain is built from TRBV11-1 and TRBJ2-1; 8 nucleotides align to TRBD2. The CDR3 is CASSLAAGAYNEQFF. CDR3 nucleotide sequence: TGTGCCAGCAGCTTAGCAGCGGGAGCCTACAATGAGCAGTTCTTC.